A selection of T cell receptor beta chains follows, all from one sample in a study of a mutant IDH1 vaccine in newly diagnosed glioma. TCRdb's copy holds only in-frame clones and misses some; the assay was immunoSEQ multiplex PCR. The sample lists 59,000 or so clones, about 90% occurring once. Here the sequenced sample was PBMCs, taken from a glioma patient treated with radiotherapy, temozolomide or both. The origin of the receptors is a man aged 45-65 years with glioma. Each CDR3 is given with its conserved first and last residue.

V,J,CDR3
TRBV29-1,TRBJ2-5,CSVDTSGRQETQYF
TRBV30,TRBJ1-2,CAWSDWRARNDGYTF
TRBV28,TRBJ2-1,CASSISLAGDSYNEQFF
TRBV7-9,TRBJ2-7,CASSFGGASYEQYF
TRBV11-3,TRBJ2-2,CASSSWDRGSGELFF
TRBV6-5,TRBJ1-1,CASSYGVGMNTEAFF
TRBV2,TRBJ2-7,CASNQRMIYEQYF
TRBV7-9,TRBJ2-5,CASSLERRSETQYF
TRBV6-5,TRBJ1-3,CASSRDGVPNTIYF
TRBV5-1,TRBJ1-6,CASSLAGTDNSPLHF
TRBV19,TRBJ1-5,CASSLLGQPQHF
TRBV19,TRBJ2-7,CASSSGTGRYEQYF
TRBV27,TRBJ2-7,CASSFQGQAAEQYF
TRBV6-1,TRBJ1-2,CASNPTANYGYTF
TRBV14,TRBJ2-5,CASSPPWTGNGETQYF
TRBV15,TRBJ2-7,CATSRLTSGIYEQYF
TRBV14,TRBJ2-5,CASSRGLAGVETQYF
TRBV6-1,TRBJ2-5,CASSFQGAQETQYF
TRBV5-1,TRBJ1-4,CASRQGAEKLFF
TRBV5-1,TRBJ2-7,CASSLVGRAYEQYF
TRBV9,TRBJ2-1,CASSVGLAGGNEQFF
TRBV6-1,TRBJ1-2,CASRLSGRGPYGYTF
TRBV27,TRBJ2-7,CASRTDRGAYYEQYF
TRBV5-1,TRBJ1-2,CASSLGAFNYGYTF
TRBV7-2,TRBJ2-2,CASSFPGGVNTGELFF
TRBV15,TRBJ2-2,CATSSLRGKLFF
TRBV6-6,TRBJ2-2,CASSYNTGELFF
TRBV5-1,TRBJ1-1,CASSFDKWTEAFF
TRBV2,TRBJ1-2,CASSEAKIANYGYTF
TRBV7-8,TRBJ2-1,CASSLRVSSANEQFF
TRBV5-1,TRBJ1-2,CASSLGGNYGYTF
TRBV7-9,TRBJ2-5,CASSPHKGVQETQYF
TRBV30,TRBJ2-1,CAWSGDSSSYNEQFF
TRBV18,TRBJ1-5,CASSQSGGGHLRLSNQPQHF
TRBV6-1,TRBJ1-5,CASSEGGEYQPQHF
TRBV15,TRBJ2-2,CATSRGLGLAGANTGELFF
TRBV27,TRBJ2-1,CASSFLPDRIGNEQFF
TRBV9,TRBJ1-3,CASSVGGASGNTIYF
TRBV9,TRBJ1-5,CASSLQGYSNQPQHF
TRBV6-5,TRBJ1-5,CASRRDRYSNQPQHF
TRBV4-3,TRBJ1-5,CASSQDLRVDQPQHF
TRBV5-1,TRBJ2-5,CASSESGGAWPETQYF
TRBV2,TRBJ1-2,CASSDQGIRGYTF
TRBV28,TRBJ2-1,CASSFQRKNLYNEQFF
TRBV4-3,TRBJ2-7,CASSQDRVGNEQYF
TRBV28,TRBJ2-3,CATTPRLAGTDTQYF